Below are 27 T cell receptor beta chains sequenced from a single sample in a study of shared T cell receptors in the human thymus. Libraries were prepared by immunoSEQ multiplex PCR; TCRdb keeps only in-frame clonotypes and omits some of them. The sample contains hundreds of thousands of clones, 80% to 90% of which appear only once. This same sample was also part of a study on human thymus T cells.

Sequenced sample: thymocytes. These receptors were obtained from a girl younger than two with a congenital heart defect.

Here the CDR3 DNA reads TGTGCCAGCAGTGGGATACAGGCGTGCAATCAGCCCCAGCATTTT. This gives the protein CASSGIQACNQPQHF. The V call is TRBV6-5, the J call TRBJ1-5; a possible D gene is TRBD1 (5 bases). The germline gives CDR1 MNHEY, CDR2 SVGAGI. The length of the CDR3 is 15 residues. Trimming pared 5 bases from V and 2 bases from J, leaving 13 bases between.

This rearrangement joins TRBV4-1 to TRBJ1-2, with 7 bases lining up with TRBD1. This CDR3 is built from 15 residues. J lost 2 bases, V lost 4 bases, and 7 bases had no gene match. Germline V CDR1 and CDR2: MGHRA, YSYEKL. CDR3 region: CASSPRDSHNYGYTF. Written as DNA, the CDR3 is TGCGCCAGCAGCCCTCGGGACAGCCACAACTATGGCTACACCTTC.

V usage is TRBV7-9 and J usage is TRBJ1-2; weak D call: TRBD1 (6 bases). The CDR3 extends over 14 amino acids. Trimming took 5 bases from V and 4 from J, leaving 14 bases between them. Germline V gene lookup returns CDR1 SEHNR and CDR2 FQNEAQ (reference sequence). The CDR3 spells CASSPGGGVYGYTF. Here the CDR3 DNA reads TGTGCCAGCAGCCCTGGGGGGGGCGTCTATGGCTACACCTTC. The entire variable domain, with the rest obtained from reference TRBV7-9 and TRBJ1-2, is as follows: DTGVSQNPRHKITKRGQNVTFRCDPISEHNRLYWYRQTLGQGPEFLTYFQNEAQLEKSRLLSDRFSAERPKGSFSTLEIQRTEQGDSAMYLCASSPGGGVYGYTFGSGTRLTVV.

The chain carries TRBV4-3 and TRBJ1-4; D gene uncertain. CDR1 LGHNA and CDR2 YSLEER come from the germline V gene. The CDR3 runs 15 residues. Trimming took off 0 bases at V and 7 bases at J, with 12 bases between the two ends. The CDR3 here is CASSQDAGGIEKLFF. The CDR3 DNA is TGCGCCAGCAGCCAAGATGCAGGAGGGATTGAAAAACTGTTTTTT.

This clone showed up just once. The chain carries TRBV5-1 and TRBJ2-1, with TRBD2 matching 7 bases. The CDR3 totals 12 residues. CDR1 SGHRS and CDR2 YFSETQ come from the germline V gene. V trimming: 1 base; J trimming: 9 bases; junction bases outside the gene matches: 1. The CDR3: CASSLTSAEQFF. The CDR3 region has the DNA TGCGCCAGCAGCTTGACTAGCGCTGAGCAGTTCTTC.

This rearrangement joins TRBV11-2 to TRBJ2-7, with 7 bases that match TRBD2. CDR1 and CDR2 from the germline V gene are SGHAT and FQNNGV. CDR3 length equals 13 residues. Trimming removed 2 bases from V and 5 bases from J; junction bases left unmatched: 3. DNA for the CDR3: TGTGCCAGCAGCTTACTCGCGGGGGACGAGCAGTACTTC. This gives the protein CASSLLAGDEQYF.

The chain employs TRBV29-1 and TRBJ2-1; 12 positions agree with TRBD2. Germline CDR1 reads SQVTM; CDR2 reads ANQGSEA. The CDR3 spans 16 residues. With 5 bases clipped from V and 3 bases from J, the junction kept 8 bases outside the gene matches. The CDR3: CSVTWTSGVYYNEQFF. The CDR3 DNA sequence: TGCAGCGTTACCTGGACTAGCGGGGTGTACTACAATGAGCAGTTCTTC.

J is TRBJ1-1 and V is TRBV27; the D gene is possibly TRBD1 (5 bases). The CDR3 consists of 16 residues. Trimming stripped 5 bases from V and 0 bases from J, with 16 bases between. The germline gives CDR1 MNHEY, CDR2 SMNVEV (reference sequence). The CDR3 DNA reads as TGTGCCAGCAGTCCACAACAGGTTTGGATGAACACTGAAGCTTTCTTT. Translating gives CASSPQQVWMNTEAFF.

The genes are TRBV28 and TRBJ1-6; 7 bases map to TRBD1. Trimming took 6 bases from V and 11 from J; bases not matched to a gene: 10. This CDR3 spans 14 amino acids. The V gene's germline CDR1 is MDHEN and CDR2 SYDVKM. Written as DNA, the CDR3 is TGTGCCAGCAGCAGACAGGGAAAGGAGGCACCCCTCCACTTT. Translated, it gives CASSRQGKEAPLHF.

V usage is TRBV2 and J usage is TRBJ1-3; tentatively, D is TRBD1 (5 bases). This CDR3 is 14 amino acids long. Deletions cut 8 bases from V and 4 bases from J, with 15 bases between. The germline gives CDR1 SNHLY, CDR2 FYNNEI. The CDR3 DNA is TGTGCCAGCCAATCGGACAACCAGGGAAACACCATATATTTT. Translated, it gives CASQSDNQGNTIYF.

In this sample, this clone turned up a few times. The genes are TRBV4-3 and TRBJ1-1, with D possibly being TRBD1 (6 bases). CDR3 length: 16 residues. Trimming stripped 0 bases from V and 1 base from J, with 12 bases between. Germline loops: CDR1 LGHNA, CDR2 YSLEER. As DNA, the CDR3 is TGCGCCAGCAGCCAAGAGATCGGGGGGCGGAACACTGAAGCTTTCTTT. Protein sequence: CASSQEIGGRNTEAFF.

This rearrangement joins TRBV6-1 to TRBJ1-2; D remains ambiguous. Germline V CDR1 and CDR2: MNHNS, SASEGT. V was pared by 7 bases and J by 2 bases, with 11 bases between. The CDR3 runs to 13 residues. The CDR3 reads CASTGRGNYGYTF. CDR3 DNA sequence: TGTGCCAGCACAGGTCGCGGGAACTATGGCTACACCTTC.

This chain connects TRBV28 to TRBJ1-2; the D gene is possibly TRBD1 (5 bases). The CDR3 totals 12 residues. Between the trimmed V and J ends, which lost 8 bases and 8 bases, there was a span of 15 bases. Germline CDR1 is MDHEN and CDR2 is SYDVKM. This CDR3 reads CASGDCPWGYTF. CDR3 sequence (DNA): TGTGCCAGCGGGGACTGCCCTTGGGGCTACACCTTC.

This sequence joins TRBV12-5 and TRBJ1-3; D is possibly TRBD1 (6 bases). The CDR3 totals 14 residues. Trimming shortened V by 1 base and J by 2 bases, and 6 bases separated the two germline ends. Germline V gene data show CDR1 as LGHNT and CDR2 as FRNRAP. This CDR3 reads CASGLDRAGNTIYF. For the CDR3, the DNA is TGTGCTAGTGGTTTGGACAGGGCTGGAAACACCATATATTTT.

This sequence joins TRBV14 and TRBJ1-2, with D maybe TRBD1 (5 bases). Trimming pared 3 bases from V and 3 bases from J, leaving 29 bases between. This CDR3 spans 20 amino acids. CDR1 and CDR2 from the germline V gene are SGHDN and FVKESK. The CDR3 coding sequence is TGTGCCAGCAGCCACCCCAAGAAAGGGCTAGGGGCCCCCCGGGACTATGGCTACACCTTC. The encoded protein is CASSHPKKGLGAPRDYGYTF.

The chain combines TRBV27 with TRBJ2-1, with D perhaps matching TRBD2 (5 bases). CDR1 is MNHEY, CDR2 SMNVEV, per germline (reference sequence). V lost 2 bases and J 0 bases, leaving 14 bases between the germline ends. This CDR3 region has 17 residues. CDR3 sequence (DNA): TGTGCCAGCAGTTTAGGACTCTCACACAGCTCCTACAATGAGCAGTTCTTC. The encoded protein is CASSLGLSHSSYNEQFF.

There are a few counts of this clone. V gene TRBV9 combines with J gene TRBJ1-2; no reliable D call. There are 13 residues in the CDR3. The germline V gene has CDR1 SGDLS and CDR2 YYNGEE. Trimming shortened V by 0 bases and J by 3 bases, and 6 bases separated the two germline ends. CDR3 loop: CASSVGEDYGYTF. The CDR3 DNA is TGTGCCAGCAGCGTAGGAGAGGACTATGGCTACACCTTC.

V and J are TRBV11-2 and TRBJ2-1; TRBD2 matches at 13 bases. The V gene end was trimmed by 3 bases and the J gene end by 6 bases; junction bases not matched to a gene: 5. CDR3 size: 16 residues. Germline-derived CDR1 and CDR2 are SGHAT and FQNNGV. CDR3 DNA: TGTGCCAGCAGCTTTACTAGCGGGGGGGTGACCAATGAGCAGTTCTTC. This codes for CASSFTSGGVTNEQFF.

The chain carries TRBV27 and TRBJ2-1; 10 nucleotides align to TRBD2. Germline lookup yields CDR1 MNHEY and CDR2 SMNVEV (reference sequence). This CDR3 is 15 amino acids long. The V and J ends lost 7 bases and 9 bases, in that order; junction bases with no gene match: 12. As DNA, the CDR3 is TGTGCCAGCACCAGGGAGCGGGGGGGCCGGGGTGAGCAGTTCTTC. It encodes CASTRERGGRGEQFF.

This chain connects TRBV10-2 to TRBJ1-2; D gene uncertain. CDR3 length: 14 residues. The V gene lost 4 bases and the J gene lost 4 bases, with 13 bases spanning the gap. Germline V gene data show CDR1 as WSHSY and CDR2 as SAAADI. The CDR3 sequence is CASSGPSRGYGYTF. The CDR3, as DNA: TGCGCCAGCAGTGGACCCTCTCGGGGCTATGGCTACACCTTC.

The chain uses TRBV18 and TRBJ1-2; D remains unclear. V shed 1 base and J shed 4 bases, with 16 bases lying between them. The CDR3 is 16 residues long. Germline lookup yields CDR1 KGHSH and CDR2 LQKENI. DNA of the CDR3: TGTGCCAGCTCACCACGTAAGAGTATACTAAGCTATGGCTACACCTTC. Residues: CASSPRKSILSYGYTF.

The chain combines TRBV7-3 with TRBJ2-3, with 13 bases lining up with TRBD2. The length of the CDR3 is 16 residues. The V and J ends lost 5 bases and 6 bases, in that order; junction bases with no gene match: 8. Per the germline V gene, CDR1 is SGHTA and CDR2 is FQGTGA. The DNA of the CDR3 is TGTGCCAGCAGCATGACTAGCGGGGGGCCGGGGGATACGCAGTATTTT. Its translation is CASSMTSGGPGDTQYF.

V and J are TRBV30 and TRBJ1-1, with D hard to call. This CDR3 has 10 residues. The V and J ends lost 2 bases and 6 bases respectively, with 4 bases between them. Germline V gene sequence: CDR1 GTSNPN, CDR2 SVGIG (reference sequence). The CDR3 DNA reads TGTGCCTGGAGTTCAGCTGAAGCTTTCTTT. The encoded protein is CAWSSAEAFF.

CDR3 in DNA: TGTGCCAGTAGTATCTTGCTTAGCGGGGGGCTATTGTTCGCGAACACCGGGGAGCTGTTTTTT. Its translation: CASSILLSGGLLFANTGELFF. J is TRBJ2-2 and V is TRBV19, with 10 bases that match TRBD2. V lost 3 bases, J lost 0 bases, and 16 bases stayed unmatched. The CDR3 is 21 residues long. Germline CDR1 and CDR2: LNHDA and SQIVND (reference sequence).

Note on this clone: The same CDR3 also results from other DNA sequences found in this sample. This rearrangement joins TRBV7-2 to TRBJ2-7; 9 bases match TRBD1. J was trimmed by 2 bases and V by 0 bases; bases with no gene match: 2. CDR1 and CDR2 from the germline V gene are SGHTA and FQGNSA. The CDR3 is 15 residues long. CDR3: CASSLAGQGPYEQYF. Written as DNA, the CDR3 is TGTGCCAGCAGCTTAGCGGGACAGGGACCCTACGAGCAGTACTTC.

A note on this clone: A junction boundary mismatches the germline segment, possibly from a read error. The genes are TRBV10-3 and TRBJ1-1, with D perhaps matching TRBD1 (5 bases). The germline CDR1 and CDR2 sequences are ENHRY and SYGVKD. The CDR3 extends over 13 amino acids. CDR3 DNA sequence: TGTGCCATCGGGGACGGGAGAAACACTGAAGATTTCTTT. Translated: CAIGDGRNTEDFF.

This sequence joins TRBV6-1 and TRBJ2-1; 9 nucleotides line up with TRBD1. The length of the CDR3 is 17 residues. CDR1 is MNHNS and CDR2 is SASEGT in the germline V gene. V shed 2 bases and J 2 bases; nucleotides not matched to a gene: 7. The CDR3 nucleotides are TGTGCCAGCAGTGAAAAGGTGCGGGACAGGGCCTACAATGAGCAGTTCTTC. It specifies CASSEKVRDRAYNEQFF.